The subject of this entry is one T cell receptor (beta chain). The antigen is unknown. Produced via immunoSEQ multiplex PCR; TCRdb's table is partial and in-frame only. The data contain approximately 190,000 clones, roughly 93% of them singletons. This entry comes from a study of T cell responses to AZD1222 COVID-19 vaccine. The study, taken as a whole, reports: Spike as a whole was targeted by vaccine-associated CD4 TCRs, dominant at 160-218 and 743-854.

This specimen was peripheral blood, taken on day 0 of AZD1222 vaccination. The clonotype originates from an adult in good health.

DNA for the CDR3: TGTGCCAGCAGTGAAGGCCCCCGAACAAACTATGGCTACACCTTC. Translated, it gives CASSEGPRTNYGYTF. The genes are TRBV2 and TRBJ1-2, with D uncertain. Trimming left V 1 base short and J 2 bases short, with 11 bases between. The germline gives CDR1 SNHLY, CDR2 FYNNEI. CDR3 length equals 15 residues.